Shown below are 32 T cell receptor beta chains from a single sample sequenced in a study of cytomegalovirus exposure and HLA in healthy donors. PCR involved 60 Vbeta and 13 Jbeta primers. Repertoires were generated with immunoSEQ multiplex PCR, while TCRdb's copy carries only in-frame clones and drops some. The table has about 93,000 clones, about 66% seen once. Sequenced sample: PBMCs. Receptor source: a boy aged 5-17 years in good health and CMV-seropositive.

J is TRBJ1-6 and V is TRBV2; D gene unclear. There are 15 residues in the CDR3. Germline V gene lookup returns CDR1 SNHLY and CDR2 FYNNEI. V was shortened by 4 bases and J by 4 bases, with 11 bases between the two germline ends. In DNA, the CDR3 is TGTGCCAGCAGTGCGAGACAACCTTATAATTCACCCCTCCACTTT. Encoded protein: CASSARQPYNSPLHF.

The rearrangement joins TRBV5-1 to TRBJ2-4, with no clear D. Germline CDR1 SGHRS, CDR2 YFSETQ. CDR3 length: 16 amino acids. V lost 0 bases, J lost 0 bases, and 10 bases lay in between. The CDR3 DNA reads TGCGCCAGCAGCTTGGGGCAGGTGCTAGCCAAAAACATTCAGTACTTC. It is translated as CASSLGQVLAKNIQYF.

The rearrangement uses TRBV15 and TRBJ1-4; 8 bases agree with TRBD1. Trimming cost V 1 base and J 7 bases; bases outside gene matches: 8. The CDR3 totals 16 residues. Germline assignment: CDR1 LNHNV and CDR2 YYDKDF (reference sequence). Here the CDR3 DNA reads TGTGCCACCAGCAGAGGGGGATCAGGGGGCGGTGAAAAACTGTTTTTT. It codes for CATSRGGSGGGEKLFF.

The V call is TRBV11-2, the J call TRBJ2-7; D perhaps matches TRBD1 (5 bases). V lost 1 base and J 7 bases, leaving 17 bases between the germline ends. The CDR3 consists of 15 residues. Germline assignment: CDR1 SGHAT and CDR2 FQNNGV. The CDR3 coding sequence is TGTGCCAGCAGCTTAGGTACCCGGTGGGGCTTTGAGCAGTACTTC. This codes for CASSLGTRWGFEQYF.

This rearrangement joins TRBV27 to TRBJ1-4; a weak D match, TRBD1 (5 bases). Germline CDR1 is MNHEY and CDR2 is SMNVEV (reference sequence). The CDR3 consists of 15 residues. The ends were cut back, 5 bases at V and 8 bases at J, with 18 bases in the middle. The CDR3 DNA reads as TGTGCCAGCAGTGGAATGGGGGGTTTTCGGGAAAAACTGTTTTTT. It specifies CASSGMGGFREKLFF. Based on the CDR3 plus reference TRBV27 and TRBJ1-4, the full variable domain is EAQVTQNPRYLITVTGKKLTVTCSQNMNHEYMSWYRQDPGLGLRQIYYSMNVEVTDKGDVPEGYKVSRKEKRNFPLILESPSPNQTSLYFCASSGMGGFREKLFFGSGTQLSVL.

In its sample, this clone was seen once. DNA for the CDR3: TGCAGCGTTGAAATCGTAGCGGGGGCCACAGATACGCAGTATTTT. It translates to CSVEIVAGATDTQYF. This chain joins TRBV29-1 and TRBJ2-3; 9 nucleotides line up with TRBD2. This CDR3 comprises 15 residues. Germline CDR1 is SQVTM and CDR2 is ANQGSEA. Trimming cost V 2 bases and J 2 bases; bases outside gene matches: 5.

The chain links TRBV27 to TRBJ1-2; no reliable D call. The V gene's germline CDR1 is MNHEY and CDR2 SMNVEV (reference sequence). The CDR3 has 13 amino acids. V was cut by 2 bases and J by 0 bases, with 4 bases left in between. Here the CDR3 DNA reads TGTGCCAGCAGTTTAGTAGCTAACTATGGCTACACCTTC. Translated, it gives CASSLVANYGYTF.

V usage is TRBV5-1 and J usage is TRBJ2-7; D call uncertain. V was trimmed by 4 bases and J by 6 bases, leaving 20 bases between them. The CDR3 totals 15 residues. Germline V gives CDR1 SGHRS, CDR2 YFSETQ. CDR3 nucleotide sequence: TGCGCCAGCAGCAACCTCCCGGGTGGTAGGAGCGAGCAGTACTTC. Amino acid sequence: CASSNLPGGRSEQYF.

V usage is TRBV7-9 and J usage is TRBJ1-2; tentative D call: TRBD1 (5 bases). V dropped 5 bases and J dropped 8 bases, with 21 bases sitting between them. Per the germline V gene, CDR1 is SEHNR and CDR2 is FQNEAQ (reference sequence). The CDR3 has 15 residues. The CDR3 region is CASSKGVGPKEGYTF. The CDR3 nucleotides are TGTGCCAGCAGCAAAGGGGTGGGGCCAAAGGAAGGCTACACCTTC. The full variable domain, in which reference TRBV7-9 and TRBJ1-2 provide the parts outside the CDR3, is DTGVSQNPRHKITKRGQNVTFRCDPISEHNRLYWYRQTLGQGPEFLTYFQNEAQLEKSRLLSDRFSAERPKGSFSTLEIQRTEQGDSAMYLCASSKGVGPKEGYTFGSGTRLTVV.

The chain links TRBV5-1 to TRBJ1-2; D remains unclear. The V end lost 0 bases, the J end lost 9 bases, and 12 bases lay between the germline ends. CDR1 and CDR2 (germline): SGHRS, YFSETQ. This CDR3 comprises 13 residues. The CDR3 spells CASSLGFAERYTF. In DNA, the CDR3 is TGCGCCAGCAGCTTGGGGTTTGCTGAGCGCTACACCTTC. The variable domain in full, completed from reference TRBV5-1 and TRBJ1-2, reads KAGVTQTPRYLIKTRGQQVTLSCSPISGHRSVSWYQQTPGQGLQFLFEYFSETQRNKGNFPGRFSGRQFSNSRSEMNVSTLELGDSALYLCASSLGFAERYTFGSGTRLTVV.

The chain is built from TRBV9 and TRBJ1-6, with D unresolved. Germline CDR1 and CDR2: SGDLS and YYNGEE. This CDR3 is 14 amino acids long. The V and J ends lost 4 bases and 7 bases respectively, with 12 bases between them. In DNA, the CDR3 is TGTGCCAGCAGCTCGGCAGCGGCGAATTCACCCCTCCACTTT. Translation gives CASSSAAANSPLHF.

The CDR3 sequence is CASSPGSQQPQHF. The CDR3 nucleotides read TGTGCCAGCAGCCCCGGTAGCCAGCAGCCCCAGCATTTT. The chain has TRBV7-6 and TRBJ1-5; D is uncertain. The germline V and J ends were trimmed by 5 bases and 7 bases, with 12 bases remaining between them. CDR1 and CDR2 (germline): SGHVS, FNYEAQ. The CDR3 sequence is 13 residues long.

The rearrangement links TRBV19 to TRBJ2-7; 9 bases are shared with TRBD2. Germline V CDR1 and CDR2: LNHDA, SQIVND (reference sequence). V shed 3 bases, J shed 6 bases, and the junction held 9 bases outside the gene matches. The CDR3 runs 15 residues. The CDR3 DNA sequence: TGTGCCAGTAGTATTAGCGGGGGCGTTCAGAGCGAGCAGTACTTC. It yields the protein CASSISGGVQSEQYF.

The chain couples TRBV9 to TRBJ2-2, with 11 bases that match TRBD2. CDR1 is SGDLS and CDR2 is YYNGEE in the germline V gene. V lost 3 bases and J lost 5; bases outside the gene matches: 9. This CDR3 spans 17 amino acids. CDR3 amino acids: CASSERPRLAGTGELFF. The CDR3 DNA follows: TGTGCCAGCAGCGAGCGCCCGAGACTAGCGGGGACCGGGGAGCTGTTTTTT.

The chain employs TRBV18 and TRBJ1-1; the match to TRBD1 covers 7 bases. V was clipped by 5 bases and J by 4 bases; unmatched bases: 7. Germline V CDR1 and CDR2: KGHSH, LQKENI. This CDR3 has 14 amino acids. This CDR3 reads CASSNIQGSTEAFF. The CDR3 DNA is TGTGCCAGCTCAAACATACAGGGGAGCACTGAAGCTTTCTTT. Filled out from reference TRBV18 and TRBJ1-1, the complete variable domain reads NAGVMQNPRHLVRRRGQEARLRCSPMKGHSHVYWYRQLPEEGLKFMVYLQKENIIDESGMPKERFSAEFPKEGPSILRIQQVVRGDSAAYFCASSNIQGSTEAFFGQGTRLTVV.

The gene calls are TRBV7-3 and TRBJ2-5; possible D gene TRBD1, 5 bases. This CDR3 region has 13 residues. Germline V gives CDR1 SGHTA, CDR2 FQGTGA. V lost 6 bases and J lost 5, with 13 bases in between. The CDR3 protein is CASSRVNRETQYF. The DNA for the CDR3 is TGTGCCAGCAGTCGAGTCAACAGGGAGACCCAGTACTTC. The full variable domain, in which reference TRBV7-3 and TRBJ2-5 provide the parts outside the CDR3, is GAGVSQTPSNKVTEKGKYVELRCDPISGHTALYWYRQSLGQGPEFLIYFQGTGAADDSGLPNDRFFAVRPEGSVSTLKIQRTERGDSAVYLCASSRVNRETQYFGPGTRLLVL.

This clone has a handful of counts. The chain recombines TRBV4-3 with TRBJ2-7, with TRBD1 identical over 8 bases. The CDR3 consists of 14 residues. After removal of 5 bases from V and 3 bases from J, the junction contained 6 bases not matched to a gene. CDR1 and CDR2 from the germline V gene are LGHNA and YSLEER. Written as DNA, the CDR3 is TGCGCCAGCAGCACCGGACAGGGCAACTACGAGCAGTACTTC. It yields the protein CASSTGQGNYEQYF.

The chain employs TRBV2 and TRBJ1-2; tentatively, D is TRBD1 (6 bases). The CDR3 contains 13 residues. Germline V lookup: CDR1 SNHLY, CDR2 FYNNEI. Trimming pared 3 bases from V and 2 bases from J, leaving 7 bases between. The CDR3 DNA is TGTGCCAGCAGTGACCAGGGGAACTATGGCTACACCTTC. Amino acids: CASSDQGNYGYTF.

The V gene is TRBV9, the J gene TRBJ1-2; the match to TRBD1 covers 8 bases. J gave up 4 bases and V 0 bases, and 8 bases lay outside the gene matches. The CDR3 loop spans 16 amino acids. Germline V gene lookup returns CDR1 SGDLS and CDR2 YYNGEE. DNA for the CDR3: TGTGCCAGCAGCGTAGGTTCCAGGGGGCCGAGCTATGGCTACACCTTC. This translates into CASSVGSRGPSYGYTF.

V gene TRBV29-1 combines with J gene TRBJ1-2; D is uncertain. The CDR3 has 13 amino acids. Trimming cost V 7 bases and J 4 bases, with 16 bases left between them. Germline V gene data show CDR1 as SQVTM and CDR2 as ANQGSEA. CDR3 sequence: CSAESPGVYGYTF. The CDR3 nucleotides are TGCAGCGCCGAAAGTCCAGGTGTCTATGGCTACACCTTC. Full variable domain (remainder filled in from reference TRBV29-1 and TRBJ1-2): SAVISQKPSRDICQRGTSLTIQCQVDSQVTMMFWYRQQPGQSLTLIATANQGSEATYESGFVIDKFPISRPNLTFSTLTVSNMSPEDSSIYLCSAESPGVYGYTFGSGTRLTVV.

This clone has just a few counts. The chain links TRBV4-3 to TRBJ2-3; 12 bases fit TRBD2. This CDR3 spans 15 amino acids. V was clipped by 5 bases and J by 3 bases; unmatched bases: 3. Germline V gene lookup returns CDR1 LGHNA and CDR2 YSLEER. The CDR3 reads CASSWTSGVTDTQYF. CDR3 bases: TGCGCCAGCAGCTGGACTAGCGGGGTTACAGATACGCAGTATTTT.

In its sample, this clone was seen a few times. The CDR3 nucleotides read TGCGCCAGCAGCTTGTCAGGGGGAGTGAACACTGAAGCTTTCTTT. Amino acids: CASSLSGGVNTEAFF. The rearrangement links TRBV5-1 to TRBJ1-1, with TRBD1 matching 7 bases. CDR3 length: 15 residues. CDR1 and CDR2 (germline): SGHRS, YFSETQ. The trim removed 1 base at V and 0 bases at J, leaving 3 bases unmatched.

The chain recombines TRBV5-8 with TRBJ2-5; 8 nucleotides align to TRBD1. This CDR3 is built from 14 residues. Germline CDR1 is SGHTS and CDR2 is YDEGEE. V lost 2 bases and J lost 5; bases outside the gene matches: 5. CDR3 loop: CASSLRTGSETQYF. DNA for the CDR3: TGTGCCAGCAGCTTAAGGACAGGGTCGGAGACCCAGTACTTC.

The rearrangement uses TRBV9 and TRBJ1-2; D ambiguous. V was cut by 6 bases and J by 13 bases, with 16 bases left in between. The CDR3 sequence is 11 residues long. Germline values: CDR1 SGDLS, CDR2 YYNGEE. In DNA, the CDR3 is TGTGCCAGCATCGGGAATGGGTTCGTCACCTTC. This sequence encodes CASIGNGFVTF.

This clone was picked up a small number of times. This sequence joins TRBV6-5 and TRBJ1-1, with TRBD1 as a possible D gene (6 bases). V lost 5 bases, J lost 13 bases, and 17 bases lay in between. This CDR3 has 12 amino acids. The V gene's germline CDR1 is MNHEY and CDR2 SVGAGI. The CDR3 protein is CASSHGGTEYFF. CDR3 DNA: TGTGCCAGCAGTCATGGGGGCACTGAGTATTTCTTT.

This chain joins TRBV4-1 and TRBJ2-7, with a possible D match to TRBD2 (6 bases). Trimming took off 0 bases at V and 4 bases at J, with 13 bases between the two ends. The germline gives CDR1 MGHRA, CDR2 YSYEKL. This CDR3 is built from 15 residues. CDR3 nucleotides: TGCGCCAGCAGCCAAGATGGGGGAGGTAAGTACGAGCAGTACTTC. It specifies CASSQDGGGKYEQYF.

V gene TRBV7-2 combines with J gene TRBJ2-3, with TRBD2 identical over 9 bases. The germline gives CDR1 SGHTA, CDR2 FQGNSA. The CDR3 loop spans 17 amino acids. V shed 3 bases and J 4 bases; nucleotides not matched to a gene: 11. The chain's CDR3 is CASSFLSVGGRADTQYF. As DNA, the CDR3 is TGTGCCAGCAGCTTCCTAAGCGTTGGCGGGAGGGCAGATACGCAGTATTTT.

V is TRBV27 and J is TRBJ2-7; TRBD1 agrees at 9 bases. The CDR3 sequence is 14 residues long. Germline-derived CDR1 and CDR2 are MNHEY and SMNVEV (reference sequence). The junction had 5 bases not matched to a gene; V was cut back by 5 bases and J by 3 bases. The CDR3 protein is CASSPGTGNYEQYF. Here the CDR3 DNA reads TGTGCCAGCAGTCCCGGGACAGGGAACTACGAGCAGTACTTC.

The chain links TRBV2 to TRBJ1-4; the D gene is possibly TRBD1 (5 bases). The CDR3 extends over 15 amino acids. CDR1 and CDR2 (germline): SNHLY, FYNNEI. The V end was cut by 2 bases, the J end by 2 bases, with 9 bases between. The DNA of the CDR3 is TGTGCCAGCAGTGAATGGCAGGGCACTAATGAAAAACTGTTTTTT. This codes for CASSEWQGTNEKLFF.

The chain joins TRBV6-5 to TRBJ1-6; TRBD1 agrees at 7 bases. J gave up 9 bases and V 5 bases, and 7 bases lay outside the gene matches. Germline V lookup: CDR1 MNHEY, CDR2 SVGAGI. This CDR3 contains 14 residues. The CDR3 bases are TGTGCCAGCAGTACCGGGACAGCTCTTTCACCCCTCCACTTT. Translated: CASSTGTALSPLHF.

The V and J genes are TRBV9 and TRBJ1-5; D might be TRBD1 (6 bases). Trimming shortened V by 3 bases and J by 4 bases, and 11 bases separated the two germline ends. This CDR3 comprises 14 residues. Germline V lookup: CDR1 SGDLS, CDR2 YYNGEE. The CDR3 loop reads CASSADRSNQPQHF. The CDR3 bases are TGTGCCAGCAGCGCCGACAGGTCGAATCAGCCCCAGCATTTT.

This clone was found once. This chain uses TRBV5-4 with TRBJ2-7; 9 bases match TRBD1. The CDR3 consists of 13 residues. Per germline, CDR1 SGHNT and CDR2 YYREEE (reference sequence). The V gene end was trimmed by 5 bases and the J gene end by 6 bases; junction bases not matched to a gene: 6. CDR3 coding DNA: TGTGCCAGCAGGGCCGGGACAGGGATCGAGCAGTACTTC. Translated, it gives CASRAGTGIEQYF.